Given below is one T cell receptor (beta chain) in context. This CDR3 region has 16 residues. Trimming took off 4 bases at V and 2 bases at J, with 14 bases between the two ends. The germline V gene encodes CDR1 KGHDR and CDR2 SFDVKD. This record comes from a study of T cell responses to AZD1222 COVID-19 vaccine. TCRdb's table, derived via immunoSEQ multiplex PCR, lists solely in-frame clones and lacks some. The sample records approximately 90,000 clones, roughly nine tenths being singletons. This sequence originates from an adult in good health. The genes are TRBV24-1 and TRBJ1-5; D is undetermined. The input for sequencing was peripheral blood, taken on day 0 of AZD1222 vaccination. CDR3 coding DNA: TGTGCCACCAGTGACCTGATCGCTCGCGGCAATCAGCCCCAGCATTTT. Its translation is CATSDLIARGNQPQHF.